Sequencing of this T cell receptor (beta chain) was carried out in a study of T cell responses to AZD1222 COVID-19 vaccine. With respect to this clone: Its antigen is undetermined.

Doses given second, at about 4 or about 12 weeks, were pooled. Whole-study findings and limits: White British people made up most donors, females outnumbered males, and clonal diversity was possibly underestimated. Along spike, vaccine-associated CD4 TCRs were found throughout, with dominance at 160-218 and 743-854.

Only in-frame clones appear in the TCRdb table, and some are missing; sequencing was by immunoSEQ multiplex PCR. The sample has about 35,000 clones, 85% to 90% seen once. Per germline, CDR1 SGHTA and CDR2 FQGNSA. Trimming shortened V by 1 base and J by 2 bases, and 5 bases separated the two germline ends. The CDR3 length is 13 residues. The material was peripheral blood, obtained 28 days after the second AZD1222 dose. The chain joins TRBV7-2 to TRBJ2-5; D is perhaps TRBD1 (5 bases). This receptor was taken from an adult who received the AZD1222 COVID-19 vaccine. Here the CDR3 DNA reads TGTGCCAGCAGCTTAGGACAGCAAGAGACCCAGTACTTC. Amino acids: CASSLGQQETQYF.